The 21 T cell receptor beta chains listed next were all sequenced from one sample in a study of early T cells in non-severe SARS-CoV-2 infection. A single record per CDR3 protein comes from TCRdb applying MiXCR to the 5' RACE reads. This table holds tens of thousands of distinct CDR3 sequences, nearly 4.5% found once. Sequencing was done on a sample of whole blood. The receptor set was obtained from an adult who was a healthcare worker with PCR-confirmed SARS-CoV-2 infection or an uninfected control (not recorded which).

This clonotype has a count of ten or more. The chain is built from TRBV6-5 and TRBJ2-1; 16 nucleotides match TRBD2. V gave up 5 bases and J gave up 0 bases; unmatched junction bases: 7. Germline V gene data show CDR1 as MNHEY and CDR2 as SVGAGI. This CDR3 is built from 19 residues. For the CDR3, the DNA is TGTGCCAGCAGTACCCCGGGACTAGCGGGGGGGAGCTCCTACAATGAGCAGTTCTTC. Protein: CASSTPGLAGGSSYNEQFF.

This clonotype has a count of ten or more. The genes are TRBV21-1 and TRBJ2-2. TRBV21-1 is tagged as a pseudogene. CDR3 length equals 11 residues. The CDR3 nucleotides are TGTGCCAGCAGCAAAGCCGGGGAGCTGTTTTTT. It specifies CASSKAGELFF.

This clonotype was detected a few times. V and J are TRBV27 and TRBJ1-5; 10 nucleotides match TRBD1. The germline V gene has CDR1 MNHEY and CDR2 SMNVEV (reference sequence). Unmatched junction bases numbered 6, after V lost 0 bases and J lost 4 bases. This CDR3 spans 17 amino acids. The CDR3 here is CASSLSRPGQGNQPQHF. The CDR3 nucleotides are TGTGCCAGCAGTTTATCGCGCCCGGGACAGGGGAATCAGCCCCAGCATTTT.

This clonotype has at least ten counts. The chain carries TRBV14 and TRBJ2-6; maybe TRBD2 (5 bases). The germline V and J ends were trimmed by 2 bases and 3 bases, with 11 bases remaining between them. The V gene's germline CDR1 is SGHDN and CDR2 FVKESK. The CDR3 runs 16 residues. CDR3 amino acids: CASSQPSRDGANVLTF. The CDR3 region has the DNA TGTGCCAGCAGCCAACCCTCCCGGGATGGGGCCAACGTCCTGACTTTC.

This clonotype was counted ten times or more. The chain employs TRBV5-4 and TRBJ1-5; TRBD1 agrees at 7 bases. The trim removed 4 bases at V and 5 bases at J, leaving 9 bases unmatched. The CDR3 contains 15 residues. The germline gives CDR1 SGHNT, CDR2 YYREEE (reference sequence). The CDR3 nucleotides are TGTGCCAGCAGCCTGACAGGGCTTGGAGATCAGCCCCAGCATTTT. Translation: CASSLTGLGDQPQHF.

This clonotype occurred many times. This chain links TRBV7-3 with TRBJ1-6, with 10 bases that match TRBD1. Germline CDR1 is SGHTA and CDR2 is FQGTGA. The CDR3 covers 15 residues. V lost 5 bases and J lost 7; bases outside the gene matches: 5. The CDR3 sequence: CASSPGTGANSPLHF. In nucleotides, the CDR3 is TGTGCCAGCAGCCCCGGGACAGGGGCAAATTCACCCCTCCACTTT.

The gene calls are TRBV7-2 and TRBJ1-6, with D uncertain. The CDR3 consists of 15 residues. Germline CDR1 reads SGHTA; CDR2 reads FQGNSA. V lost 3 bases and J lost 0, with 6 bases in between. The CDR3, as DNA: TGTGCCAGCAGCTTGGGGAGCTCCTATAATTCACCCCTCCACTTT. Protein product: CASSLGSSYNSPLHF.

In its sample, this clonotype is medium-sized. The chain links TRBV29-1 to TRBJ2-3; TRBD1 or TRBD2 may be the D gene (5 bases each). V was cut by 3 bases and J by 0 bases, with 10 bases left in between. The germline gives CDR1 SQVTM, CDR2 ANQGSEA. The CDR3 extends over 14 amino acids. The CDR3 loop reads CSVDPWDSTDTQYF. The CDR3 DNA follows: TGCAGCGTTGACCCATGGGACAGCACAGATACGCAGTATTTT.

This clonotype came up many times. The chain joins TRBV6-2 or TRBV6-3 to TRBJ2-4; D unresolved. The V and J ends lost 8 bases and 2 bases respectively, with 10 bases between them. The germline CDR1 and CDR2 sequences are MNHEY and SVGEGT. The CDR3 extends over 13 amino acids. The CDR3 nucleotides read TGTGCCAGCGGGGTCGCCCCCAAAAACATTCAGTACTTC. Translation gives CASGVAPKNIQYF.

This clonotype was seen many times. The gene calls are TRBV9 and TRBJ2-7; D not resolved. V lost 7 bases, J lost 4 bases, and 6 bases lay in between. This CDR3 region has 10 residues. Germline CDR1 SGDLS, CDR2 YYNGEE. The CDR3 region is CASETYEQYF. For the CDR3, the DNA is TGTGCCAGCGAGACTTACGAGCAGTACTTC.

The chain links TRBV6-6 to TRBJ2-2; 9 bases fit TRBD2. With V trimmed by 6 bases and J by 4 bases, 6 bases remained unmatched. The CDR3 has 15 residues. Looked up from germline, CDR1 is MNHNY and CDR2 is SVGAGI (reference sequence). The CDR3, as DNA: TGTGCCAGCAGCCAAGCGGGGGGATCCACCGGGGAGCTGTTTTTT. It yields the protein CASSQAGGSTGELFF.

This clonotype occurred many times. In DNA form, the CDR3 reads TGTGCCAGCGACGTTCGGGATGAGCAGTTCTTC. This gives the protein CASDVRDEQFF. The chain links TRBV2 to TRBJ2-1; no clear D gene. Per germline, CDR1 SNHLY and CDR2 FYNNEI. Trimming took 8 bases from V and 8 from J, leaving 10 bases between them. This CDR3 region has 11 residues.

This clonotype was observed many times. V gene TRBV11-2 combines with J gene TRBJ2-1, with 9 bases aligning to TRBD2. The CDR3 has 14 residues. Trimming cost V 1 base and J 13 bases; bases outside gene matches: 8. Germline V gives CDR1 SGHAT, CDR2 FQNNGV. The DNA for the CDR3 is TGTGCCAGCAGCTTAGGGTTATTAGCGGGGGTTCAGTTCTTC. Amino acids: CASSLGLLAGVQFF. Based on the CDR3 plus reference TRBV11-2 and TRBJ2-1, the full variable domain is EAGVAQSPRYKIIEKRQSVAFWCNPISGHATLYWYQQILGQGPKLLIQFQNNGVVDDSQLPKDRFSAERLKGVDSTLKIQPAKLEDSAVYLCASSLGLLAGVQFFGPGTRLTVL.

This clonotype has more than one count but fewer than ten. V gene TRBV20-1 combines with J gene TRBJ2-1; unclear D gene. V was trimmed by 3 bases and J by 7 bases, leaving 13 bases between them. The CDR3 totals 13 residues. The germline gives CDR1 DFQATT, CDR2 SNEGSKA (reference sequence). The CDR3 loop is CSASSGTTNEQFF. Written as DNA, the CDR3 is TGCAGTGCTAGCAGTGGAACAACGAATGAGCAGTTCTTC.

This clonotype was seen repeatedly, ten times or more. J is TRBJ2-7 and V is TRBV7-2; 12 bases line up with TRBD2. This CDR3 spans 14 amino acids. Germline V lookup: CDR1 SGHTA, CDR2 FQGNSA. The junction had 6 bases not matched to a gene; V was cut back by 6 bases and J by 6 bases. CDR3 nucleotides: TGTGCCAGCAGGCGACTAGCGGGGGTAGGCGAGCAGTACTTC. It specifies CASRRLAGVGEQYF.

This clonotype appeared many times. The rearrangement uses TRBV12-3 or TRBV12-4 and TRBJ2-3, with no clear D. The V gene lost 3 bases and the J gene lost 0 bases, with 4 bases spanning the gap. The CDR3 consists of 13 residues. CDR3 loop: CASSFQSTDTQYF. DNA for the CDR3: TGTGCCAGCAGTTTCCAGAGCACAGATACGCAGTATTTT.

This clonotype was seen repeatedly, ten times or more. The V call is TRBV29-1, the J call TRBJ2-1, with 7 bases identical to TRBD1. The germline gives CDR1 SQVTM, CDR2 ANQGSEA. Unmatched junction bases numbered 12, after V lost 5 bases and J lost 8 bases. The CDR3 totals 14 residues. The CDR3 region has the DNA TGCAGCGTTCCTCCGACAGGGAAAACGTATGAGCAGTTCTTC. Translated: CSVPPTGKTYEQFF.

This clonotype was recorded many times. The chain couples TRBV7-2 to TRBJ1-4, with D uncertain. V lost 1 base and J lost 0, with 6 bases in between. Germline CDR1 and CDR2: SGHTA and FQGNSA. The CDR3 has 15 amino acids. Here the CDR3 reads CASSLGRSTNEKLFF. The CDR3 coding sequence is TGTGCCAGCAGCTTAGGACGGTCAACTAATGAAAAACTGTTTTTT.

This clonotype is medium-sized in the sample. The rearrangement uses TRBV20-1 and TRBJ1-1; tentatively, D is TRBD1 (5 bases). From germline, CDR1 is DFQATT and CDR2 SNEGSKA (reference sequence). The germline V and J ends were trimmed by 7 bases and 3 bases, with 15 bases remaining between them. CDR3 length: 13 residues. The chain's CDR3 is CSVADSFYTEAFF. In nucleotides, the CDR3 is TGCAGTGTGGCCGACAGTTTTTACACTGAAGCTTTCTTT.

This clonotype came up many times. The genes are TRBV20-1 and TRBJ2-5; 8 bases line up with TRBD2. The CDR3 runs 12 residues. CDR1 and CDR2 (germline): DFQATT, SNEGSKA (reference sequence). The ends lost 3 bases at V and 5 bases at J; junction bases unmatched: 2. Here the CDR3 reads CSASGGAETQYF. The CDR3 DNA reads TGCAGTGCTAGCGGGGGGGCCGAGACCCAGTACTTC.

In this sample, this clonotype turned up many times. The V call is TRBV4-3, the J call TRBJ2-2, with 9 nucleotides matching TRBD1. This CDR3 has 17 amino acids. Germline CDR1 is LGHNA and CDR2 is YSLEER. Trimming cost V 0 bases and J 2 bases; bases outside gene matches: 4. Here the CDR3 reads CASSQDSTGGNTGELFF. The DNA for the CDR3 is TGCGCCAGCAGCCAAGATAGCACAGGGGGCAACACCGGGGAGCTGTTTTTT.